Below, 16 T cell receptor beta chains from the same sample are listed, as sequenced in a study of CD8+ T cells in alopecia areata. TCR sequencing used cDNA made by reverse transcription of extracted RNA. Data came from immunoSEQ multiplex PCR; TCRdb stores just in-frame clones and leaves some out. The sample holds about 30,000 clones, 62% seen once. Sequencing was done on a sample of NKG2D-high CD8+ T cells sorted from blood. The receptors here all came from a human donor with alopecia areata.

The chain carries TRBV2 and TRBJ2-7, with D hard to call. The germline V gene has CDR1 SNHLY and CDR2 FYNNEI. The CDR3 contains 15 residues. Trimming cost V 0 bases and J 3 bases, with 12 bases left between them. CDR3 DNA: TGTGCCAGCAGTGAAGCGATTAGCTCCTACTACGAGCAGTACTTC. Translation: CASSEAISSYYEQYF.

The V gene is TRBV19, the J gene TRBJ2-7, with TRBD1 as a possible D gene (6 bases). CDR1 and CDR2 (germline): LNHDA, SQIVND (reference sequence). This CDR3 spans 16 amino acids. The V and J ends lost 2 bases and 2 bases respectively, with 16 bases between them. The CDR3: CASSITPTQGPYEQYF. The CDR3 DNA is TGTGCCAGTAGTATAACCCCCACACAGGGTCCCTACGAGCAGTACTTC. Variable domain in full (rest from reference TRBV19 and TRBJ2-7): DGGITQSPKYLFRKEGQNVTLSCEQNLNHDAMYWYRQDPGQGLRLIYYSQIVNDFQKGDIAEGYSVSREKKESFPLTVTSAQKNPTAFYLCASSITPTQGPYEQYFGPGTRLTVT.

This clone was seen only once. This sequence joins TRBV27 and TRBJ2-3, with D unresolved. Germline CDR1 and CDR2: MNHEY and SMNVEV (reference sequence). The V end was cut by 2 bases, the J end by 4 bases, with 10 bases between. The CDR3 is 14 amino acids. Here the CDR3 DNA reads TGTGCCAGCAGTTTAGTCGTAAATCCAGATACGCAGTATTTT. Encoded protein: CASSLVVNPDTQYF.

The chain has TRBV29-1 and TRBJ2-5; TRBD1 aligns across 7 bases. Germline V gene lookup returns CDR1 SQVTM and CDR2 ANQGSEA. V was pared by 1 base and J by 3 bases, with 14 bases of the junction left unmatched. The CDR3 runs to 17 residues. CDR3 sequence: CSVEALDRAPGEETQYF. The CDR3 DNA sequence: TGCAGCGTTGAAGCGTTAGACAGGGCACCCGGAGAAGAGACCCAGTACTTC.

The CDR3 DNA reads as TGTGCCAGCAGCTTATCCTTCCGCGACACCTCGTCGGGTGAAGCTTTCTTT. Its translation: CASSLSFRDTSSGEAFF. The chain joins TRBV7-9 to TRBJ1-1, with D unclear. The V end was cut by 2 bases, the J end by 7 bases, with 23 bases between. The germline V gene has CDR1 SEHNR and CDR2 FQNEAQ (reference sequence). CDR3 length: 17 amino acids.

In DNA form, the CDR3 reads TGTGCCAGCAGTGGACGACTAGCGGCTTACAATGAGCAGTTCTTC. Protein sequence: CASSGRLAAYNEQFF. The chain joins TRBV2 to TRBJ2-1; 9 bases align to TRBD2. Looked up from germline, CDR1 is SNHLY and CDR2 is FYNNEI. There are 15 residues in the CDR3. Trimming removed 4 bases from V and 4 bases from J; junction bases left unmatched: 5.

A few counts support this clone. The chain employs TRBV18 and TRBJ2-1, with D possibly TRBD1 on 5 matching bases. The germline V gene encodes CDR1 KGHSH and CDR2 LQKENI. The CDR3 is 16 amino acids. V was pared by 2 bases and J by 5 bases, with 16 bases between. This chain's CDR3 is CASSPSLSGRNNEQFF. The CDR3 coding sequence is TGTGCCAGCTCACCATCCCTCTCAGGGCGGAACAATGAGCAGTTCTTC.

This clone appeared a few times. The V and J genes are TRBV5-1 and TRBJ2-2; D might be TRBD1 or TRBD2, each matching 5 bases. Trimming cost V 4 bases and J 0 bases, with 13 bases left between them. Germline CDR1 reads SGHRS; CDR2 reads YFSETQ. The CDR3 has 16 residues. CDR3: CASSRVSGPNTGELFF. CDR3 nucleotides: TGCGCCAGCAGCCGTGTTTCGGGGCCGAACACCGGGGAGCTGTTTTTT.

This clone has a handful of counts. This chain connects TRBV29-1 to TRBJ2-7; no definite D call. The CDR3 sequence is 14 residues long. V was shortened by 2 bases and J by 5 bases, with 16 bases between the two germline ends. The germline V gene has CDR1 SQVTM and CDR2 ANQGSEA. CDR3 sequence reads: CSVERVSVFHEQYF. The CDR3, as DNA: TGCAGCGTTGAAAGGGTCTCGGTTTTCCACGAGCAGTACTTC.

The chain employs TRBV6-6 and TRBJ2-5; TRBD1 aligns across 11 bases. The CDR3 totals 16 residues. CDR1 is MNHNY and CDR2 is SVGAGI in the germline V gene (reference sequence). V shed 6 bases and J 1 base; nucleotides not matched to a gene: 7. DNA of the CDR3: TGTGCCAGCAGCCCCGGGACAGGGGGGACCCAAGAGACCCAGTACTTC. Amino acid sequence: CASSPGTGGTQETQYF.

The chain carries TRBV29-1 and TRBJ2-7, with D hard to call. Germline V gene sequence: CDR1 SQVTM, CDR2 ANQGSEA. Between the trimmed V and J ends, which lost 1 base and 2 bases, there was a span of 9 bases. The CDR3 length is 13 residues. CDR3 loop: CSVEGSDTYEQYF. The CDR3 DNA reads as TGCAGCGTTGAAGGTTCAGATACCTACGAGCAGTACTTC.

V usage is TRBV5-6 and J usage is TRBJ2-7; possible D gene TRBD1, 6 bases. V lost 3 bases and J 0 bases, leaving 10 bases between the germline ends. Germline CDR1 is SGHDT and CDR2 is YYEEEE. The CDR3 contains 14 residues. The CDR3 reads CASSSTGYSYEQYF. In DNA form, the CDR3 reads TGTGCCAGCAGCTCCACAGGGTACTCCTACGAGCAGTACTTC. Combining the CDR3 with reference TRBV5-6 and TRBJ2-7 gives the whole variable domain DAGVTQSPTHLIKTRGQQVTLRCSPKSGHDTVSWYQQALGQGPQFIFQYYEEEERQRGNFPDRFSGHQFPNYSSELNVNALLLGDSALYLCASSSTGYSYEQYFGPGTRLTVT.

The V gene is TRBV7-2, the J gene TRBJ2-7, with 8 bases matching TRBD1. The CDR3 is made up of 15 amino acids. Germline lookup yields CDR1 SGHTA and CDR2 FQGNSA. The V and J ends lost 4 bases and 3 bases, in that order; junction bases with no gene match: 8. This CDR3 is CASSSGQGVLYEQYF. The CDR3 DNA is TGTGCCAGCAGCTCCGGACAGGGAGTTCTCTACGAGCAGTACTTC.

The chain has TRBV9 and TRBJ2-2; 8 bases agree with TRBD1. The CDR3 spans 17 residues. Germline-derived CDR1 and CDR2 are SGDLS and YYNGEE. Germline trimming cut 3 bases from V and 0 bases from J; bases unmatched to any gene: 7. The CDR3 DNA reads TGTGCCAGCAGCGCAGGGGGCAGGTCGGCGAACACCGGGGAGCTGTTTTTT. It yields the protein CASSAGGRSANTGELFF. The variable domain in full, completed from reference TRBV9 and TRBJ2-2, reads DSGVTQTPKHLITATGQRVTLRCSPRSGDLSVYWYQQSLDQGLQFLIQYYNGEERAKGNILERFSAQQFPDLHSELNLSSLELGDSALYFCASSAGGRSANTGELFFGEGSRLTVL.

V gene TRBV7-2 combines with J gene TRBJ2-7; D unresolved. This CDR3 has 13 residues. Germline V gene data show CDR1 as SGHTA and CDR2 as FQGNSA. Trimming removed 4 bases from V and 3 bases from J, with 10 bases in between. The CDR3 reads CASSSFGHYEQYF. The CDR3 DNA sequence: TGTGCCAGCAGCTCCTTCGGCCACTACGAGCAGTACTTC.

V is TRBV4-1 and J is TRBJ2-3; 7 bases are a match to TRBD2. Per germline, CDR1 MGHRA and CDR2 YSYEKL. The ends lost 1 base at V and 11 bases at J; junction bases unmatched: 6. This CDR3 region has 13 residues. CDR3 DNA: TGCGCCAGCAGCCAAGGAAACGGGGGGTTGCAGTATTTT. Its protein product is CASSQGNGGLQYF.